These 14 T cell receptor beta chains originate from one sample sequenced in a study of control samples from healthy donors and cancer patients (dated by TCRdb to the early 2020s). Library preparation employed the immunoSEQ multiplex PCR assay. TCRdb limited this immuneACCESS table to in-frame rearrangements with V and J called. A share of clones is missing; checked studies link under half to unresolved V genes, and the rest is unexplained. The table for this sample lists 80,000 to 100,000 clones; roughly 88% of them were counted only once. Roughly 13% of the sample is taken by the ten largest. The sample taken for sequencing was blood. The receptor set was obtained from a man aged 25 to 45 in good health.

The chain couples TRBV2 to TRBJ2-1; 9 nucleotides align to TRBD2. V lost 5 bases, J lost 2 bases, and 7 bases stayed unmatched. CDR3 size: 16 residues. Germline V CDR1 and CDR2: SNHLY, FYNNEI. DNA for the CDR3: TGTGCCAGCAGTCAACATAGCGGGAGTACCTACAATGAGCAGTTCTTC. Translated: CASSQHSGSTYNEQFF.

V gene TRBV23-1 combines with J gene TRBJ2-7; no clear D gene. TRBV23-1 is designated an ORF whose function remains uncertain. This CDR3 region has 12 residues. V lost 3 bases, J lost 2 bases, and 5 bases lay in between. The CDR3 here is CASSHLPYEQYF. The CDR3 region has the DNA TGCGCCAGCAGTCACCTTCCCTACGAGCAGTACTTC.

The CDR3 DNA is TGCGCCAGCAGCCCGGCGGGACGGAATAACTATGGCTACACCTTC. Translated: CASSPAGRNNYGYTF. The chain combines TRBV5-1 with TRBJ1-2, with D perhaps TRBD1 (5 bases). The length of the CDR3 is 15 residues. The germline V and J ends were trimmed by 4 bases and 1 base, with 14 bases remaining between them. Germline-derived CDR1 and CDR2 are SGHRS and YFSETQ.

V usage is TRBV4-1 and J usage is TRBJ1-5; D possibly corresponds to TRBD1 (5 bases). The CDR3 contains 12 residues. Germline CDR1 and CDR2: MGHRA and YSYEKL. V was clipped by 3 bases and J by 7 bases, with 7 bases between them. This CDR3 is CASSHQGQPQHF. The CDR3, as DNA: TGCGCCAGCAGCCACCAGGGACAGCCCCAGCATTTT.

The rearrangement links TRBV7-8 to TRBJ2-3; TRBD2 is a possible D gene (6 bases). V gave up 5 bases and J gave up 0 bases, with 9 bases separating them. The germline gives CDR1 SGHVS, CDR2 FQNEAQ. The CDR3 length is 14 residues. The chain's CDR3 is CASSPGASTDTQYF. CDR3 DNA sequence: TGTGCCAGCAGCCCGGGAGCTAGCACAGATACGCAGTATTTT.

The genes are TRBV11-3 and TRBJ2-1, with 7 positions matching TRBD2. CDR3 length equals 13 residues. Per germline, CDR1 SGHNT and CDR2 YENEEA. V dropped 4 bases and J dropped 8; count of bases not matched to a gene: 5. The CDR3 region has the DNA TGTGCCAGCAGCTCGGAAGGGAGGGATGAGCAGTTCTTC. It specifies CASSSEGRDEQFF.

The chain employs TRBV5-1 and TRBJ2-7, with 12 positions matching TRBD1. With V trimmed by 4 bases and J by 5 bases, 10 bases remained unmatched. The germline gives CDR1 SGHRS, CDR2 YFSETQ. CDR3 size: 16 residues. The CDR3 is CASSQLPGQGANEQYF. For the CDR3, the DNA is TGCGCCAGCAGCCAATTACCGGGACAGGGGGCGAACGAGCAGTACTTC.

The rearrangement uses TRBV2 and TRBJ1-1; 7 positions agree with TRBD1. Germline CDR1 reads SNHLY; CDR2 reads FYNNEI. CDR3 length: 14 residues. Trimming at V came to 4 bases and at J to 6 bases, leaving 8 bases not matched to a gene. CDR3 loop: CASSGQGVSAEAFF. CDR3 DNA sequence: TGTGCCAGCAGTGGACAGGGTGTTTCGGCTGAAGCTTTCTTT.

The V gene is TRBV7-9, the J gene TRBJ2-3; D unclear. The germline V gene has CDR1 SEHNR and CDR2 FQNEAQ (reference sequence). This CDR3 spans 14 amino acids. V was clipped by 5 bases and J by 5 bases, with 14 bases between them. The CDR3 sequence: CASSDSPAKDTQYF. CDR3 in DNA: TGTGCCAGCAGCGACTCCCCAGCTAAAGATACGCAGTATTTT.

The genes are TRBV6-6 and TRBJ1-2; D call uncertain. The CDR3 consists of 16 residues. Per the germline V gene, CDR1 is MNHNY and CDR2 is SVGAGI (reference sequence). V dropped 0 bases and J dropped 6 bases, with 17 bases sitting between them. CDR3 loop: CASSYSNAKVKDGYTF. The CDR3 DNA follows: TGTGCCAGCAGTTACTCGAACGCGAAGGTCAAGGATGGCTACACCTTC.

This clone rates as medium-sized (0.01 to 0.1%). Additional DNA sequences in this sample encode the identical CDR3. This chain uses TRBV23-1 with TRBJ1-3, with D unclear. TRBV23-1 is reported as an ORF; its role is uncertain. The V gene lost 7 bases and the J gene lost 6 bases, with 10 bases spanning the gap. This CDR3 comprises 12 residues. This CDR3 reads CASTLWENTIYF. In DNA, the CDR3 is TGCGCCAGCACCCTATGGGAAAACACCATATATTTT.

This chain links TRBV14 with TRBJ1-1; TRBD1 might be the D (5 bases). V shed 0 bases and J shed 0 bases, with 11 bases lying between them. CDR1 is SGHDN, CDR2 FVKESK, per germline. The CDR3 spans 16 residues. In DNA form, the CDR3 reads TGTGCCAGCAGCCAAGATTGGGGCAACATGAACACTGAAGCTTTCTTT. It yields the protein CASSQDWGNMNTEAFF. Looking up the rest from reference TRBV14 and TRBJ1-1 gives the full variable domain: EAGVTQFPSHSVIEKGQTVTLRCDPISGHDNLYWYRRVMGKEIKFLLHFVKESKQDESGMPNNRFLAERTGGTYSTLKVQPAELEDSGVYFCASSQDWGNMNTEAFFGQGTRLTVV.

The chain is built from TRBV27 and TRBJ1-2; the match to TRBD1 covers 7 bases. Germline lookup yields CDR1 MNHEY and CDR2 SMNVEV (reference sequence). The CDR3 consists of 12 residues. J was trimmed by 8 bases and V by 4 bases; bases with no gene match: 4. The CDR3 nucleotides read TGTGCCAGCAGTTCTACAGGGGTAGGCTACACCTTC. Translated, it gives CASSSTGVGYTF.

V usage is TRBV3-1 (or the pseudogene TRBV3-2) and J usage is TRBJ2-1; D is ambiguous. V was trimmed by 0 bases and J by 6 bases, leaving 12 bases between them. The germline gives CDR1 LGHDT, CDR2 YNNKEL (reference sequence). CDR3 length: 15 amino acids. This chain's CDR3 is CASSQEASPTNEQFF. The CDR3 DNA reads TGTGCCAGCAGCCAAGAGGCCAGCCCGACCAATGAGCAGTTCTTC.